The entry below describes one TCR beta chain. Its antigen is unknown. The PCR had 60 Vbeta and 13 Jbeta primers. This table comes from immunoSEQ multiplex PCR, and its TCRdb copy is limited to in-frame clones, with some not included. The sample consists of around 85,000 clones, around 80% of them appearing once. The sample originates from a study of cytomegalovirus exposure and HLA in healthy donors. Findings and caveats of the study: Rarity characterized most TCR sequences, yet some public TCRs appeared in many donors. Further analysis, carried out later, found HLA-associated TCR beta chains more clonally expanded than equally common other chains.

Trimming removed 0 bases from V and 0 bases from J; junction bases left unmatched: 1. This CDR3 has 15 residues. The germline V gene encodes CDR1 GTSNPN and CDR2 SVGIG (reference sequence). The material sequenced was PBMCs. This receptor was obtained from a man aged 30 to 45 in good health and CMV-seronegative. The chain employs TRBV30 and TRBJ2-1; 8 bases line up with TRBD1. CDR3: CAWSVTGGSYNEQFF. The CDR3, as DNA: TGTGCCTGGAGTGTCACAGGGGGCTCCTACAATGAGCAGTTCTTC.